The 16 T cell receptor beta chains presented below share a single source sample, sequenced in a study. TCRdb re-derived calls from the 5' RACE reads in MiXCR, one entry per CDR3 protein. Of roughly 4,900 distinct CDR3 sequences in the sample, more than 65% are singletons; the top ten hold 3% to 4%. Sequencing input: naive CD4+ T cells sorted from blood. Subset of the sample: naive CD4+ T cells, CD4+CD45RA+CD25-. The receptors here all came from a female donor with breast cancer.

This clonotype was seen more than once but under ten times. The chain couples TRBV9 to TRBJ2-5; 9 positions match TRBD1. The CDR3 extends over 14 amino acids. The germline V gene has CDR1 SGDLS and CDR2 YYNGEE. V was clipped by 0 bases and J by 5 bases; unmatched bases: 2. CDR3 sequence (DNA): TGTGCCAGCAGCGTAGCTGGGACAGGGGAGACCCAGTACTTC. Its protein product is CASSVAGTGETQYF.

This rearrangement joins TRBV5-1 to TRBJ1-5, with D perhaps TRBD1 (6 bases). V shed 4 bases and J shed 2 bases, with 16 bases lying between them. Germline-derived CDR1 and CDR2 are SGHRS and YFSETQ. CDR3 size: 16 residues. CDR3 sequence: CASSPEGDSRNQPQHF. In DNA form, the CDR3 reads TGCGCCAGCAGCCCGGAGGGGGACTCCCGCAATCAGCCCCAGCATTTT.

The rearrangement uses TRBV9 and TRBJ1-1; D perhaps matches TRBD1 (5 bases). The V gene's germline CDR1 is SGDLS and CDR2 YYNGEE. This CDR3 contains 17 residues. Trimming shortened V by 3 bases and J by 2 bases, and 20 bases separated the two germline ends. Here the CDR3 DNA reads TGTGCCAGCAGCGCCACTCCCGGCGGGGCGGGAAACACTGAAGCTTTCTTT. Translating it yields CASSATPGGAGNTEAFF.

Only one count was recorded for this clonotype. V is TRBV20-1 and J is TRBJ1-1; D gene uncertain. There are 12 residues in the CDR3. Germline values: CDR1 DFQATT, CDR2 SNEGSKA (reference sequence). Trimming removed 4 bases at V and 3 bases at J, with 9 bases between. CDR3: CSAMVSYTEAFF. DNA of the CDR3: TGCAGTGCTATGGTCTCATACACTGAAGCTTTCTTT.

The chain combines TRBV28 with TRBJ2-6, with a weak D call TRBD2 (5 bases). The CDR3 contains 14 residues. Germline CDR1 reads MDHEN; CDR2 reads SYDVKM. Trimming removed 8 bases at V and 2 bases at J, with 10 bases between. The CDR3 DNA reads TGTGCCAGCGCCCCCGGGACTGGGGCCAACGTCCTGACTTTC. Protein: CASAPGTGANVLTF.

V is TRBV20-1 and J is TRBJ2-7, with 10 bases fitting TRBD1. Germline-derived CDR1 and CDR2 are DFQATT and SNEGSKA (reference sequence). This CDR3 contains 14 residues. V lost 7 bases, J lost 3 bases, and 9 bases stayed unmatched. This CDR3 is CSVTGQGSFYEQYF. CDR3 coding DNA: TGCAGTGTGACGGGACAGGGGTCTTTCTACGAGCAGTACTTC.

The chain joins TRBV7-9 to TRBJ2-1; 10 bases are shared with TRBD1. The CDR3 consists of 13 residues. CDR1 and CDR2 (germline): SEHNR, FQNEAQ (reference sequence). Germline trimming cut 9 bases from V and 5 bases from J; bases unmatched to any gene: 4. Here the CDR3 DNA reads TGTGCCAGTAAGGGACAGGGGAACAATGAGCAGTTCTTC. Amino acid sequence: CASKGQGNNEQFF.

This clonotype has just a few counts. The chain uses TRBV20-1 and TRBJ2-7; TRBD2 matches 8 bases. Germline trimming cut 0 bases from V and 4 bases from J; bases unmatched to any gene: 5. Germline V gene data show CDR1 as DFQATT and CDR2 as SNEGSKA (reference sequence). The CDR3 has 14 residues. In nucleotides, the CDR3 is TGCAGTGCTAGAGAGTTGAAGCGGGAGTACGAGCAGTACTTC. Protein sequence: CSARELKREYEQYF.

This clonotype was recorded once. This chain joins TRBV12-3 or TRBV12-4 and TRBJ1-1, with 9 bases matching TRBD1. There are 15 residues in the CDR3. Trimming at V came to 6 bases and at J to 11 bases, leaving 16 bases not matched to a gene. Here the CDR3 reads CASSTGTGSPFRAFF. As DNA, the CDR3 is TGTGCCAGCAGCACCGGGACAGGGTCGCCCTTTCGGGCTTTCTTT.

This clonotype is a singleton in its sample. Without the conserved terminal phenylalanine or tryptophan, this CDR3 likely stems from a read error. The V call is TRBV7-7, the J call TRBJ2-2, with D perhaps TRBD1 or TRBD2 (5 bases each). This CDR3 region has 14 residues. From germline, CDR1 is SSHAT and CDR2 FNYEAQ (reference sequence). The CDR3 loop reads CASSLDRLTGELFC. DNA for the CDR3: TGTGCTAGCAGCTTAGACAGACTAACCGGGGAGCTGTTTTGT.

This rearrangement joins TRBV6-5 to TRBJ1-1; TRBD1 is a possible D gene (6 bases). The germline CDR1 and CDR2 sequences are MNHEY and SVGAGI. This CDR3 contains 17 residues. V was trimmed by 6 bases and J by 6 bases, leaving 26 bases between them. CDR3 region: CASSSPRRGRMVAEAFF. For the CDR3, the DNA is TGTGCCAGCAGCTCCCCGAGGCGGGGGCGAATGGTGGCTGAAGCTTTCTTT.

The rearrangement links TRBV6-1 to TRBJ1-5; D ambiguous. In germline, CDR1 is MNHNS, CDR2 SASEGT. The CDR3 covers 13 residues. Trimming shortened V by 2 bases and J by 6 bases, and 8 bases separated the two germline ends. In DNA, the CDR3 is TGTGCCAGCAGTGAAATGGGGTTTCAGCCCCAGCATTTT. Translated, it gives CASSEMGFQPQHF.

This clonotype has a handful of counts. This sequence joins TRBV10-3 and TRBJ1-2; D is ambiguous. The germline V gene has CDR1 ENHRY and CDR2 SYGVKD. Trimming removed 0 bases from V and 4 bases from J, with 15 bases in between. The length of the CDR3 is 16 residues. CDR3: CAISESLARTPYGYTF. The CDR3 DNA reads as TGTGCCATCAGTGAGTCCCTAGCGCGAACTCCCTATGGCTACACCTTC.

The chain is built from TRBV5-1 and TRBJ2-7; D may correspond to TRBD1 or TRBD2 (5 bases each). Trimming took 0 bases from V and 1 from J, leaving 14 bases between them. Germline V gives CDR1 SGHRS, CDR2 YFSETQ. The CDR3 spans 16 residues. CDR3 in amino acids: CASSLGGAPGSYEQYF. The CDR3 DNA sequence: TGCGCCAGCAGCTTGGGAGGGGCACCTGGATCCTACGAGCAGTACTTC.

The gene calls are TRBV4-1 and TRBJ2-2, with 9 bases matching TRBD2. The J segment lost 6 bases and the V segment lost 5 bases, leaving 7 bases of the junction unmatched. CDR3 length equals 15 residues. Germline V gives CDR1 MGHRA, CDR2 YSYEKL. CDR3 DNA: TGCGCCAGCAGCAGGACTAGCGTCGTTGCCGGGGAGCTGTTTTTT. Protein sequence: CASSRTSVVAGELFF.

The chain is built from TRBV20-1 and TRBJ2-3, with 12 positions matching TRBD2. The CDR3 runs to 15 residues. From germline, CDR1 is DFQATT and CDR2 SNEGSKA (reference sequence). The J segment lost 4 bases and the V segment lost 4 bases, leaving 6 bases of the junction unmatched. CDR3 DNA: TGCAGTGCTACTCTAGCGGGAGGGCGGGCAGATACGCAGTATTTT. Translation gives CSATLAGGRADTQYF.